This is a list of T cell receptor beta chains from one sample in a study of radiation and T cells in renal cell carcinoma. The protocol was immunoSEQ multiplex PCR, while the TCRdb copy is restricted to in-frame clones and leaves out a portion. Found here are roughly 80,000 clones, 80% to 90% of them singletons; the top ten hold approximately 24%. Here the sequenced sample was blood, taken from a patient whose treatment included radiotherapy and nephrectomy. These TCRs come from a woman in her fifties or sixties with renal cell carcinoma. CDR3s include the opening cysteine and the closing phenylalanine or tryptophan. D genes are given only for firm matches. For some rows the clone size is stated as once, few or many, or as a class when expanded; others skip it.

v_gene,j_gene,d_gene,abundance,CDR3aa,CDR3nt
TRBV28,TRBJ1-6,TRBD1,NA,CASSLSPTGKGSPLHF,TGTGCCAGCAGTTTATCCCCGACAGGGAAGGGTTCACCCCTCCACTTT
TRBV7-2,TRBJ2-7,TRBD2,NA,CASSLAGTSLYEQYF,TGTGCCAGCAGCTTAGCCGGGACTAGCCTCTACGAGCAGTACTTC
TRBV6-5,TRBJ1-2,NA,NA,CASSYDLRTYGYTF,TGTGCCAGCAGTTACGACCTAAGGACGTATGGCTACACCTTC
TRBV6-5,TRBJ2-7,NA,NA,CASSYSSDKTIYEQYF,TGTGCCAGCAGTTACTCTTCGGACAAAACCATATACGAGCAGTACTTC
TRBV9,TRBJ1-1,TRBD1,NA,CASTRDRTDTEAFF,TGTGCCAGCACCCGGGACAGGACCGACACTGAAGCTTTCTTT
TRBV14,TRBJ2-7,TRBD2,NA,CASSQSGSSSYEQYF,TGTGCCAGCAGCCAGAGCGGGAGTAGCTCCTACGAGCAGTACTTC
TRBV4-3,TRBJ1-2,NA,NA,CASSLGKGKNYGYTF,TGCGCCAGCAGCTTGGGGAAAGGCAAAAACTATGGCTACACCTTC
TRBV28,TRBJ1-4,NA,NA,CASSLTENNEKLFF,TGTGCCAGCAGTTTGACGGAAAATAATGAAAAACTGTTTTTT
TRBV19,TRBJ1-1,TRBD1,NA,CASSSGQGVTEAFF,TGTGCCAGTAGCTCCGGACAGGGCGTCACTGAAGCTTTCTTT
TRBV27,TRBJ1-2,NA,NA,CASSPDRLGGYTF,TGTGCCAGCAGTCCCGACAGACTTGGTGGCTACACCTTC
TRBV5-8,TRBJ1-2,NA,once,CASRPGTYGYTF,TGTGCCAGCAGGCCCGGGACTTATGGCTACACCTTC
TRBV7-9,TRBJ1-5,TRBD1,NA,CASSQGVGDHSNQPQHF,TGTGCCAGCAGTCAGGGGGTCGGAGATCATAGCAATCAGCCCCAGCATTTT
TRBV28,TRBJ2-7,NA,NA,CASSWGAGAYEQYF,TGTGCCAGCAGCTGGGGGGCCGGGGCCTACGAGCAGTACTTC
TRBV4-1,TRBJ2-7,TRBD2,few,CASSQKGLAGSYEQYF,TGCGCCAGCAGCCAGAAGGGACTAGCGGGATCCTACGAGCAGTACTTC
TRBV10-3,TRBJ2-2,NA,NA,CAISVGSRVTGELFF,TGTGCCATCAGTGTTGGCTCCCGGGTCACCGGGGAGCTGTTTTTT
TRBV9,TRBJ2-2,NA,NA,CASSVGGTGELFF,TGTGCCAGCAGCGTAGGGGGAACCGGGGAGCTGTTTTTT
TRBV11-2,TRBJ1-1,NA,NA,CASSLVTGRTEAFF,TGTGCCAGCAGCTTAGTAACGGGACGCACTGAAGCTTTCTTT
TRBV5-6,TRBJ2-5,TRBD1,NA,CASSITQGAGETQYF,TGTGCCAGCAGCATTACCCAGGGGGCGGGAGAGACCCAGTACTTC
TRBV11-2,TRBJ1-6,NA,few,CASSFRDNLLAPLHF,TGTGCCAGCAGCTTCCGGGACAACCTCCTCGCGCCCCTCCACTTT
TRBV7-9,TRBJ2-3,TRBD1,NA,CASSLDRGDVTDTQYF,TGTGCCAGCAGCTTGGACAGGGGAGATGTAACAGATACGCAGTATTTT
TRBV7-9,TRBJ2-7,TRBD2,NA,CASSRAGGSYEQYF,TGTGCCAGCAGCCGAGCGGGAGGCTCCTACGAGCAGTACTTC
TRBV27,TRBJ1-5,NA,NA,CASSLLGNNQPQHF,TGTGCCAGCAGTTTACTTGGGAATAATCAGCCCCAGCATTTT
TRBV15,TRBJ2-7,TRBD1,few,CATSRWTGGLNEQYF,TGTGCCACCAGCAGATGGACAGGGGGTCTAAACGAGCAGTACTTC
TRBV5-4,TRBJ1-3,NA,once,CASSSMTGSGNTIYF,TGTGCCAGCAGCTCGATGACAGGCTCTGGAAACACCATATATTTT
TRBV6-1,TRBJ1-6,TRBD1,NA,CASRGTGNSPLHF,TGTGCCAGCAGGGGGACAGGGAATTCACCCCTCCACTTT
TRBV4-3,TRBJ1-1,NA,NA,CASSRLPTANTEAFF,TGCGCCAGCAGCCGGCTCCCCACTGCGAACACTGAAGCTTTCTTT
TRBV28,TRBJ1-3,NA,NA,CASSSADIGAGNTIYF,TGTGCCAGCAGTTCAGCCGACATTGGGGCTGGAAACACCATATATTTT
TRBV5-1,TRBJ2-3,TRBD2,NA,CASSLYPSGTSTDTQYF,TGCGCCAGCAGCTTGTACCCCAGCGGGACTAGCACAGATACGCAGTATTTT
TRBV4-3,TRBJ2-3,TRBD2,NA,CASSQTRRLAGQTITDTQYF,TGCGCCAGCAGCCAGACGAGGCGGCTAGCGGGGCAAACAATCACAGATACGCAGTATTTT
TRBV10-1,TRBJ2-1,NA,NA,CASSESGYEQFF,TGCGCCAGCAGTGAGTCTGGGTATGAGCAGTTCTTC
TRBV28,TRBJ2-3,NA,NA,CASSSTGHTDTQYF,TGTGCCAGCAGTTCCACAGGGCACACAGATACGCAGTATTTT
TRBV10-3,TRBJ2-1,TRBD2,NA,CAITPLAGGPHEQFF,TGTGCCATCACCCCTCTAGCGGGAGGTCCCCATGAGCAGTTCTTC
TRBV28,TRBJ1-3,TRBD1,NA,CASSPGTVPYSGNTIYF,TGTGCCAGCAGTCCCGGGACAGTACCCTACTCTGGAAACACCATATATTTT
TRBV7-6,TRBJ2-2,NA,NA,CASSPPTQGAGELFF,TGTGCCAGCAGCCCGCCCACCCAGGGAGCCGGGGAGCTGTTTTTT
TRBV7-9,TRBJ1-5,NA,NA,CASSLGSDQPQHF,TGTGCCAGCAGCTTGGGCTCCGATCAGCCCCAGCATTTT
TRBV5-8,TRBJ1-1,NA,NA,CASSQDLNTEAFF,TGCGCCAGCAGCCAAGATTTGAACACTGAAGCTTTCTTT
TRBV7-2,TRBJ2-3,NA,NA,CASSLGAAADTQYF,TGTGCCAGCAGCTTAGGGGCGGCCGCAGATACGCAGTATTTT
TRBV7-2,TRBJ1-2,NA,NA,CASLRMGYGYTF,TGTGCCAGCCTCCGGATGGGGTATGGCTACACCTTC
TRBV19,TRBJ2-6,NA,NA,CASSMEGNSGANVLTF,TGTGCCAGTAGTATGGAGGGAAACTCTGGGGCCAACGTCCTGACTTTC